A selection of T cell receptor beta chains follows, all from one sample in a study of T cell changes during pregnancy in multiple sclerosis. Using immunoSEQ multiplex PCR, the repertoire was profiled, and TCRdb retains in-frame clones only, with some absent. The sample holds some 31,000 clones, roughly nine tenths seen once. Material: CD4+ T cells from peripheral blood mononuclear cells, obtained in the second trimester of pregnancy. The receptors were gathered from a female donor in good health, enrolled as a control in a pregnancy study. CDR3s include the opening cysteine and the closing phenylalanine or tryptophan. D genes are given only for firm matches. Only some rows state a clone size, as once, few, many or a class for expanded clones.

TRBV6-4	15	TRBJ1-1	few	NA	CASSEYPRMNTEAFF	TGTGCCAGCAGTGAGTACCCTAGGATGAACACTGAAGCTTTCTTT
TRBV19	15	TRBJ1-5	NA	TRBD1	CASSRGQGSNQPQHF	TGTGCCAGTAGTAGGGGACAGGGTAGCAATCAGCCCCAGCATTTT
TRBV5-4	14	TRBJ2-7	NA	TRBD1	CASSLAGQGREQYF	TGTGCCAGCAGCTTGGCGGGACAGGGACGCGAGCAGTACTTC
TRBV4-1	14	TRBJ2-5	NA	NA	CASSQGLFQETQYF	TGCGCCAGCAGCCAAGGTCTTTTCCAAGAGACCCAGTACTTC
TRBV4-3	15	TRBJ2-5	few	TRBD1	CASSQLGTGSETQYF	TGCGCCAGCAGCCAATTGGGGACAGGGTCAGAGACCCAGTACTTC
TRBV19	14	TRBJ1-3	NA	NA	CASSIGAVGNTIYF	TGTGCCAGTAGTATAGGGGCCGTAGGAAACACCATATATTTT
TRBV9	14	TRBJ2-3	few	NA	CASSARGDTDTQYF	TGTGCCAGCAGCGCCAGGGGGGACACAGATACGCAGTATTTT
TRBV19	15	TRBJ1-3	NA	TRBD1	CASSSQGRSGNTIYF	TGTGCCAGTAGCTCACAGGGGCGCTCTGGAAACACCATATATTTT
TRBV9	14	TRBJ2-3	NA	NA	CASSVMEFTDTQYF	TGTGCCAGCAGCGTAATGGAGTTCACAGATACGCAGTATTTT
TRBV7-2	18	TRBJ2-7	NA	TRBD2	CASSLVGTSGGALLEQYF	TGTGCCAGCAGCTTAGTTGGGACTAGCGGGGGGGCTTTGCTTGAGCAGTACTTC
TRBV7-2	17	TRBJ2-1	NA	TRBD2	CASSLGGGGSSYNEQFF	TGTGCCAGCAGCCTCGGGGGTGGCGGGAGCTCCTACAATGAGCAGTTCTTC
TRBV2	16	TRBJ1-2	NA	NA	CASSEIVGEANYGYTF	TGTGCCAGCAGTGAAATAGTGGGGGAGGCTAACTATGGCTACACCTTC
TRBV7-9	19	TRBJ1-2	once	TRBD1	CASSLARRDRVWQNYGYTF	TGTGCCAGCAGCTTAGCGCGCCGGGACAGGGTTTGGCAAAACTATGGCTACACCTTC
TRBV5-5	17	TRBJ2-5	NA	TRBD2	CASSGRPSGGEEETQYF	TGTGCCAGCAGCGGGAGGCCTAGCGGGGGGGAGGAGGAGACCCAGTACTTC
TRBV7-2	15	TRBJ2-1	NA	TRBD2	CASSLEGGRGNEQFF	TGTGCCAGCAGCTTAGAGGGCGGGAGAGGCAATGAGCAGTTCTTC
TRBV30	14	TRBJ2-1	NA	NA	CAWSGAEQGHEEFF	TGTGCCTGGAGTGGGGCGGAGCAGGGGCACGAGGAGTTCTTC
TRBV5-1	15	TRBJ2-5	NA	NA	CASSLASGVGETQYF	TGCGCCAGCAGCTTGGCCTCGGGAGTGGGAGAGACCCAGTACTTC
TRBV6-5	14	TRBJ2-7	NA	TRBD1	CASSKTGGRYEQYF	TGTGCCAGCAGTAAGACAGGGGGCAGGTACGAGCAGTACTTC
TRBV11-2	16	TRBJ2-7	NA	TRBD2	CASSPPGSGGSYEQYF	TGTGCCAGCAGCCCGCCGGGGAGCGGGGGTTCCTACGAGCAGTACTTC
TRBV7-6	15	TRBJ1-1	NA	NA	CASSAQGRTNTEAFF	TGTGCCAGCAGTGCTCAGGGGCGAACAAACACTGAAGCTTTCTTT
TRBV9	14	TRBJ2-1	NA	TRBD2	CASSFRTSGGGEFF	TGTGCCAGCAGCTTCCGGACTAGCGGGGGCGGGGAGTTCTTC
TRBV18	14	TRBJ2-7	NA	NA	CASSPPSSPYEQYF	TGTGCCAGCTCACCACCGTCGAGCCCCTACGAGCAGTACTTC
TRBV30	12	TRBJ1-3	NA	NA	CAWSTASNTIYF	TGTGCCTGGAGTACCGCGTCAAACACCATATATTTT